Following are 20 T cell receptor beta chains from one sample sequenced in a study of T cell responses to AZD1222 COVID-19 vaccine. The method was immunoSEQ multiplex PCR; TCRdb's version includes in-frame clones alone and lacks a portion of them. The data contain fewer than 150,000 clones, 80% to 95% of them singletons. This material consisted of peripheral blood, taken on day 0 of AZD1222 vaccination. Receptor source: an adult in good health.

The chain couples TRBV7-9 to TRBJ1-1, with a tentative D call TRBD1 (5 bases). The CDR3 has 15 residues. CDR1 and CDR2 (germline): SEHNR, FQNEAQ (reference sequence). V gave up 1 base and J gave up 0 bases, with 9 bases separating them. This chain's CDR3 is CASSLGSGLNTEAFF. The CDR3 DNA reads as TGTGCCAGCAGCTTAGGCTCAGGGCTGAACACTGAAGCTTTCTTT.

This clone was detected only once. This chain joins TRBV28 and TRBJ2-1; 7 bases align to TRBD2. CDR1 and CDR2 from the germline V gene are MDHEN and SYDVKM. The CDR3 contains 12 residues. Trimming removed 10 bases from V and 8 bases from J; junction bases left unmatched: 8. The CDR3 loop reads CATQPREDEQFF. The CDR3 nucleotides are TGTGCCACCCAGCCCCGGGAGGATGAGCAGTTCTTC. Together with reference TRBV28 and TRBJ2-1, the CDR3 gives the full variable domain: DVKVTQSSRYLVKRTGEKVFLECVQDMDHENMFWYRQDPGLGLRLIYFSYDVKMKEKGDIPEGYSVSREKKERFSLILESASTNQTSMYLCATQPREDEQFFGPGTRLTVL.

The chain carries TRBV5-1 and TRBJ2-4; a weak D match, TRBD1 (6 bases). The CDR3 consists of 16 residues. Germline lookup yields CDR1 SGHRS and CDR2 YFSETQ. V was pared by 4 bases and J by 1 base, with 15 bases between. CDR3 sequence (DNA): TGCGCCAGCAGCCTGACAGGAGATGGGGCCAAAAACATTCAGTACTTC. Its protein product is CASSLTGDGAKNIQYF.

J is TRBJ2-7 and V is TRBV6-1; 8 bases match TRBD2. V lost 9 bases to trimming and J lost 6 bases; unmatched junction nucleotides: 10. The length of the CDR3 is 13 residues. Germline assignment: CDR1 MNHNS and CDR2 SASEGT. In DNA form, the CDR3 reads TGTGCCAGTATAAGCGGGAGAGTAGGCGAGCAGTACTTC. Protein product: CASISGRVGEQYF.

J is TRBJ2-2 and V is TRBV14; perhaps TRBD2 as D (6 bases). CDR1 and CDR2 from the germline V gene are SGHDN and FVKESK. The CDR3 is 17 amino acids. With 10 bases removed from V and 1 base from J, the gap between germline ends came to 22 bases. CDR3 nucleotide sequence: TGTGCCACTTCCCATCTCCTTAGCGGAAAGAACACCGGGGAGCTGTTTTTT. It codes for CATSHLLSGKNTGELFF.

This chain uses TRBV2 with TRBJ1-3; D call uncertain. The CDR3 loop spans 14 amino acids. Trimming pared 2 bases from V and 1 base from J, leaving 6 bases between. The germline CDR1 and CDR2 sequences are SNHLY and FYNNEI. The DNA for the CDR3 is TGTGCCAGCAGTGAAACGGAATCTGGAAACACCATATATTTT. Its translation is CASSETESGNTIYF.

The rearrangement joins TRBV12-5 to TRBJ2-7; D remains ambiguous. V was cut by 0 bases and J by 3 bases, with 0 bases left in between. This CDR3 has 11 amino acids. The germline V gene encodes CDR1 LGHNT and CDR2 FRNRAP. The CDR3 sequence is CASGLVYEQYF. Here the CDR3 DNA reads TGTGCTAGTGGTTTGGTCTACGAGCAGTACTTC.

As DNA, the CDR3 is TGTGCCATCAGTGCAGGGCTCAGCAATCAGCCCCAGCATTTT. This translates into CAISAGLSNQPQHF. The V gene is TRBV10-3, the J gene TRBJ1-5; possible D gene TRBD1, 5 bases. Per germline, CDR1 ENHRY and CDR2 SYGVKD. The V and J ends lost 4 bases and 1 base respectively, with 8 bases between them. The CDR3 extends over 14 amino acids.

This chain uses TRBV7-8 with TRBJ1-1, with TRBD1 identical over 7 bases. Unmatched junction bases numbered 14, after V lost 5 bases and J lost 5 bases. This CDR3 is 16 amino acids long. Germline-derived CDR1 and CDR2 are SGHVS and FQNEAQ. This chain's CDR3 is CASSNKTGTVTTEAFF. CDR3 bases: TGTGCCAGCAGCAACAAGACCGGGACAGTGACAACTGAAGCTTTCTTT.

V gene TRBV2 combines with J gene TRBJ1-5; D is unresolved. The CDR3 runs 14 residues. Germline V CDR1 and CDR2: SNHLY, FYNNEI. V dropped 4 bases and J dropped 4 bases, with 11 bases sitting between them. CDR3 DNA sequence: TGTGCCAGCAGTGGCGGACGGCAGAATCAGCCCCAGCATTTT. Translation gives CASSGGRQNQPQHF.

This chain connects TRBV6-5 to TRBJ2-7, with D perhaps given as TRBD1 or TRBD2 (6 bases each). The germline CDR1 and CDR2 sequences are MNHEY and SVGAGI. There are 15 residues in the CDR3. The V gene lost 6 bases and the J gene lost 0 bases, with 15 bases spanning the gap. CDR3 sequence reads: CASRGGDPGSYEQYF. CDR3 in DNA: TGTGCCAGCAGGGGGGGCGATCCGGGCTCCTACGAGCAGTACTTC.

Details on this clone: Other DNA sequences in the sample encode the same CDR3. This chain uses TRBV3-1 (or the pseudogene TRBV3-2) with TRBJ1-1; D remains ambiguous. Trimming stripped 1 base from V and 1 base from J, with 7 bases between. CDR1 is LGHDT, CDR2 YNNKEL, per germline (reference sequence). The CDR3 spans 14 residues. DNA of the CDR3: TGTGCCAGCAGCCAAGGGGGAGGGAACACTGAAGCTTTCTTT. Encoded protein: CASSQGGGNTEAFF.

The chain has TRBV14 and TRBJ2-3; D is ambiguous. The CDR3 has 15 amino acids. V lost 1 base and J 2 bases, leaving 10 bases between the germline ends. Germline assignment: CDR1 SGHDN and CDR2 FVKESK. The CDR3 region has the DNA TGTGCCAGCAGCCAAGTTGTGGTGGACACAGATACGCAGTATTTT. It codes for CASSQVVVDTDTQYF. Filled out from reference TRBV14 and TRBJ2-3, the complete variable domain reads EAGVTQFPSHSVIEKGQTVTLRCDPISGHDNLYWYRRVMGKEIKFLLHFVKESKQDESGMPNNRFLAERTGGTYSTLKVQPAELEDSGVYFCASSQVVVDTDTQYFGPGTRLTVL.

This chain connects TRBV10-2 to TRBJ1-5; 7 bases align to TRBD1. CDR3 length equals 15 residues. CDR1 and CDR2 (germline): WSHSY, SAAADI. The junction had 9 bases not matched to a gene; V was cut back by 6 bases and J by 4 bases. CDR3: CASRDSGGRNQPQHF. The CDR3 nucleotides are TGCGCCAGCAGGGATTCAGGGGGACGAAATCAGCCCCAGCATTTT.

The rearrangement uses TRBV10-2 and TRBJ2-1; no clear D. In germline, CDR1 is WSHSY, CDR2 SAAADI. V was pared by 2 bases and J by 4 bases, with 9 bases between. The CDR3 totals 14 residues. The CDR3: CASSEGNGYNEQFF. CDR3 nucleotides: TGCGCCAGCAGTGAGGGAAACGGTTACAATGAGCAGTTCTTC.

The genes are TRBV7-9 and TRBJ1-5, with D possibly matching TRBD1 (5 bases). CDR1 and CDR2 (germline): SEHNR, FQNEAQ (reference sequence). The CDR3 contains 14 residues. Deletions cut 1 base from V and 5 bases from J, with 9 bases between. As DNA, the CDR3 is TGTGCCAGCAGCTTAGGCGGGGGTCATCAGCCCCAGCATTTT. This encodes CASSLGGGHQPQHF.

This clone has a single count. The chain is built from TRBV7-8 and TRBJ2-7, with a weak D call TRBD2 (6 bases). Trimming took 5 bases from V and 6 from J, leaving 17 bases between them. The CDR3 extends over 14 amino acids. Germline V gives CDR1 SGHVS, CDR2 FQNEAQ. The CDR3 sequence is CASSGTGLFGEQYF. CDR3 DNA: TGTGCCAGCAGCGGAACGGGACTTTTCGGCGAGCAGTACTTC.

DNA for the CDR3: TGTGCCAGCAGGGGACAGAAATCTAGCACAGATACGCAGTATTTT. Amino acid sequence: CASRGQKSSTDTQYF. V gene TRBV28 combines with J gene TRBJ2-3; 7 nucleotides align to TRBD1. Trimming took 6 bases from V and 0 from J; bases not matched to a gene: 6. The germline CDR1 and CDR2 sequences are MDHEN and SYDVKM. The CDR3 contains 15 residues. Together with reference TRBV28 and TRBJ2-3, the CDR3 gives the full variable domain: DVKVTQSSRYLVKRTGEKVFLECVQDMDHENMFWYRQDPGLGLRLIYFSYDVKMKEKGDIPEGYSVSREKKERFSLILESASTNQTSMYLCASRGQKSSTDTQYFGPGTRLTVL.

The chain joins TRBV30 to TRBJ2-7; maybe TRBD1 (7 bases). Deletions cut 4 bases from V and 1 base from J, with 11 bases between. CDR1 is GTSNPN, CDR2 SVGIG, per germline (reference sequence). This CDR3 region has 13 residues. CDR3 bases: TGTGCCTGGACCTCAGGGGGGTCCTACGAGCAGTACTTC. It translates to CAWTSGGSYEQYF.

This rearrangement joins TRBV11-1 to TRBJ2-2; tentative D call: TRBD2 (6 bases). CDR3 length equals 15 residues. V was clipped by 6 bases and J by 3 bases, with 14 bases between them. Germline V gives CDR1 SGHAT, CDR2 FQDESV (reference sequence). The CDR3 reads CASSREIQDTGELFF. CDR3 DNA sequence: TGTGCCAGCAGTCGGGAGATCCAGGACACCGGGGAGCTGTTTTTT.